This TCR beta chain emerged from a study of blood T cell repertoires in COVID-19. Study details: Material from acute and convalescent COVID-19 was sourced from the United States, Italy and Spain.

Germline CDR1 is GTSNPN and CDR2 is SVGIG (reference sequence). The CDR3 totals 13 residues. V lost 5 bases, J lost 3 bases, and 13 bases lay in between. Those who participated ranged in age from roughly 18 to 100 years and resided in about two dozen US areas. Cohort placement rested on clinical history that participants reported themselves. Assay used: immunoSEQ multiplex PCR; TCRdb lists only in-frame clones, some missing. Among some 180,000 clones listed, approximately 80% were seen once. The chain is built from TRBV30 and TRBJ1-1; the D gene is possibly TRBD1 (6 bases). The clonotype originates from a woman aged 55-69 years with acute COVID-19. Sample: PBMCs or T cells enriched from blood (not recorded which). CDR3 sequence (DNA): TGTGCCTGGGCTACAGGGTTGGACACTGAAGCTTTCTTT. This gives the protein CAWATGLDTEAFF.